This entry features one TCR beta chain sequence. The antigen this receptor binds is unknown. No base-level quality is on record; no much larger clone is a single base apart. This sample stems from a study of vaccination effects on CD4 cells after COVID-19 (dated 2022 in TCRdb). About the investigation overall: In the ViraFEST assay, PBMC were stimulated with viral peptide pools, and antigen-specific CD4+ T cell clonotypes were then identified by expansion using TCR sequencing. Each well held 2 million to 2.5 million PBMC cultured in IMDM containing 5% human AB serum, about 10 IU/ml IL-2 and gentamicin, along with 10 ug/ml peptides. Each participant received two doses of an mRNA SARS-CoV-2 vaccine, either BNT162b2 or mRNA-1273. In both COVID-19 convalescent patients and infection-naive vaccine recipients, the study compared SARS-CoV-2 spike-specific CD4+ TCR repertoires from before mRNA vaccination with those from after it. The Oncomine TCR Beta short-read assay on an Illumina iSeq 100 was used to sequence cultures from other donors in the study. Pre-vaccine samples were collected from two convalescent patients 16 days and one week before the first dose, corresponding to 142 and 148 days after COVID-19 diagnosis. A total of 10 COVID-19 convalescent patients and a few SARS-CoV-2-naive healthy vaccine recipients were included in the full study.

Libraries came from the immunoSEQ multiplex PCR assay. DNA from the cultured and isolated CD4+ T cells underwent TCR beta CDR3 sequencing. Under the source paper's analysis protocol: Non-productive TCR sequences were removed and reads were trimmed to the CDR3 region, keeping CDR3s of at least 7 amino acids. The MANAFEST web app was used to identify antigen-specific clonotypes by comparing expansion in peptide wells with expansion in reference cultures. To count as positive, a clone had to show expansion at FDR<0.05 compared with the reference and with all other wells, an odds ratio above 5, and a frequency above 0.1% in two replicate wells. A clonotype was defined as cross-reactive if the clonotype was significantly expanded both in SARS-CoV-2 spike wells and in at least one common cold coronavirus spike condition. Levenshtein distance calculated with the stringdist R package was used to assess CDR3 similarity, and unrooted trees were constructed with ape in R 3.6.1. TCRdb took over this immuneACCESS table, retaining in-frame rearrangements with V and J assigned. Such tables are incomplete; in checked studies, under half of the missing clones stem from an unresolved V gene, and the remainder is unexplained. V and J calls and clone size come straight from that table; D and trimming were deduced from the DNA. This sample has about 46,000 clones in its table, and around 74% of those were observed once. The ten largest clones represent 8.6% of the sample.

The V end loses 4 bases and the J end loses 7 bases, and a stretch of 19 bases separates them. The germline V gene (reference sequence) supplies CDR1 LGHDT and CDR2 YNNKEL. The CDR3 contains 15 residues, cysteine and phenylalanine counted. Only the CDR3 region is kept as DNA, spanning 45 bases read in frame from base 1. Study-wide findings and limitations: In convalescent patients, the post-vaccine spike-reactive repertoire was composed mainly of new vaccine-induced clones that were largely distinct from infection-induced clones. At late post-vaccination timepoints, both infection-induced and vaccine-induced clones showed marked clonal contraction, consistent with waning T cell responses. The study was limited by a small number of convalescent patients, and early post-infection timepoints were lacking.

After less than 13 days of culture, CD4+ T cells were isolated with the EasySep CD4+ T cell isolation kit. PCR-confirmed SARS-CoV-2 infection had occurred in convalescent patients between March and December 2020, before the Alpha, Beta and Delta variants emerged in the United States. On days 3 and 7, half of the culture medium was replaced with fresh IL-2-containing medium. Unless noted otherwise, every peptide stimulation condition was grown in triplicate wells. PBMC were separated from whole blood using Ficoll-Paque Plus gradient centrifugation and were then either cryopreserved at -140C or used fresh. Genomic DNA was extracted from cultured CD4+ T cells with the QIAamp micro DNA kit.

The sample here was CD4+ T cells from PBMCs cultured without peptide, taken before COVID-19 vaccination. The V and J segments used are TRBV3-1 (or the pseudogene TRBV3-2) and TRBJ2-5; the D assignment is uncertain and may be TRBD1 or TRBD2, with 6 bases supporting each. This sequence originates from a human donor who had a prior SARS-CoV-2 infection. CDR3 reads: CASSPIPGAGGTQYF. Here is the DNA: TGTGCCAGCAGCCCCATCCCAGGGGCCGGGGGGACCCAGTACTTC.